This TCR beta chain is from a study of T-cell memory formation after mild COVID-19. Points from the study as a whole: A subset of responding clones appeared in pre-infection memory, suggesting cross-reactive memory joined. What remained unconfirmed was the SARS-CoV-2 specificity of second-wave clones peaking on day 37. Shrinking CD4+ clones resided mostly in CM and EM, and CD8+ ones in EMRA.

Worth noting for this clonotype: Its target is not known.

UMIs and sample barcodes were carried by the TCR alpha and TCR beta cDNA libraries that 5'RACE produced using constant-segment primers. TCRdb reanalysed the 5' RACE reads using MiXCR and keeps one entry per CDR3 protein. The sample gives roughly 480,000 distinct CDR3 sequences, 25% of which show up once; roughly an eighth is in the top ten. Looked up from germline, CDR1 is ENHRY and CDR2 is SYGVKD. The V end lost 11 bases, the J end lost 0 bases, and 10 bases lay between the germline ends. CDR3 length: 12 amino acids. This TCR was recovered from an adult woman who had mild COVID-19 (a few samples of this study predate the infection). Cell type and time point are not known. Sequenced material: PBMCs or a T cell subset sorted from them (not recorded which). This chain connects TRBV10-3 to TRBJ1-1; D may be TRBD1 (5 bases). CDR3 region: CAVGEMNTEAFF. The CDR3 bases are TGTGCCGTGGGGGAAATGAACACTGAAGCTTTCTTT.